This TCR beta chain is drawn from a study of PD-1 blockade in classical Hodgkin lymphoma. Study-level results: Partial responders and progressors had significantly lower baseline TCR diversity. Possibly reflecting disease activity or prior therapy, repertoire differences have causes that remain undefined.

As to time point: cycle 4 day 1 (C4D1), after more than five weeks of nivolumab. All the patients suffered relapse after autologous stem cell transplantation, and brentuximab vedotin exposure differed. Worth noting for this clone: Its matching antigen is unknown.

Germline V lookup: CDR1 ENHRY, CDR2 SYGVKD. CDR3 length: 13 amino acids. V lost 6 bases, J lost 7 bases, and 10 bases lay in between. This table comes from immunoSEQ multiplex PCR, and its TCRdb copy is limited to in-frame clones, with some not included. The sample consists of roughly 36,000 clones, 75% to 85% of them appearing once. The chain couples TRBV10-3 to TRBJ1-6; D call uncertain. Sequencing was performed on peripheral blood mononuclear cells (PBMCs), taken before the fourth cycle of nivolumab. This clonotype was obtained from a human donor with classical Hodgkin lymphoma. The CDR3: CAISGRENSPLHF. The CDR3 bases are TGTGCCATCAGCGGACGGGAAAATTCACCCCTCCACTTT.